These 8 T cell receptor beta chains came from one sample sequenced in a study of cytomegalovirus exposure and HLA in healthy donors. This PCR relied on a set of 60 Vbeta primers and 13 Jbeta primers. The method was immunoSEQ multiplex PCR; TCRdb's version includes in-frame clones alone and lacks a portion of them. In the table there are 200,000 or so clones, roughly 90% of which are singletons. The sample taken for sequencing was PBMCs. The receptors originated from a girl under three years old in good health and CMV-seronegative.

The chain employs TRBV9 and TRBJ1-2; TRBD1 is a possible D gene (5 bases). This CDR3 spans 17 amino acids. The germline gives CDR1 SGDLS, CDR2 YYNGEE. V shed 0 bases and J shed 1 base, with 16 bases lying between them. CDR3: CASSVGARTGLNYGYTF. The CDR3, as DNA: TGTGCCAGCAGCGTAGGCGCGAGAACAGGCCTTAACTATGGCTACACCTTC.

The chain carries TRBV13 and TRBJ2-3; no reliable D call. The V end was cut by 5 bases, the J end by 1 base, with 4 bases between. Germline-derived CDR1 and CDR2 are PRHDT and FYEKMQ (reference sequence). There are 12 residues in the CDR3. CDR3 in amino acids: CASSRGTDTQYF. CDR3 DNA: TGTGCCAGCAGCCGAGGCACAGATACGCAGTATTTT.

CDR3 nucleotide sequence: TGTGCCAGCCTGACAGGGGTATATGGCTACACCTTC. It codes for CASLTGVYGYTF. V gene TRBV6-1 combines with J gene TRBJ1-2; 8 bases fit TRBD1. Germline V CDR1 and CDR2: MNHNS, SASEGT. CDR3 length equals 12 residues. Trimming took 8 bases from V and 5 from J; bases not matched to a gene: 4.

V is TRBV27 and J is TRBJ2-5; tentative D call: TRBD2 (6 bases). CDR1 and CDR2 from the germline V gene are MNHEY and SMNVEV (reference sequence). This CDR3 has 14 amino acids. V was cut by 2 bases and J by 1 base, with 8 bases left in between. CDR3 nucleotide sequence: TGTGCCAGCAGTTTACTGACTAGCCAAGAGACCCAGTACTTC. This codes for CASSLLTSQETQYF.

As DNA, the CDR3 is TGTGCCATCAGTTCCGGACAGGGCATCCCTGGAAACACCATATATTTT. Translation gives CAISSGQGIPGNTIYF. V is TRBV10-3 and J is TRBJ1-3; 8 positions agree with TRBD1. With 5 bases clipped from V and 2 bases from J, the junction kept 8 bases outside the gene matches. Germline assignment: CDR1 ENHRY and CDR2 SYGVKD. The CDR3 runs 16 residues.

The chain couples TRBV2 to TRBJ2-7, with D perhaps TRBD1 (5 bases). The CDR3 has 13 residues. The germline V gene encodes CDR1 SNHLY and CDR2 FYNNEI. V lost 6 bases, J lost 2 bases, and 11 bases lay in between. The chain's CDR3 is CASRPRQTYEQYF. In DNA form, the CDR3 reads TGTGCCAGCAGACCCCGACAGACCTACGAGCAGTACTTC. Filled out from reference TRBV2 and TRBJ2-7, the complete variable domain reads EPEVTQTPSHQVTQMGQEVILRCVPISNHLYFYWYRQILGQKVEFLVSFYNNEISEKSEIFDDQFSVERPDGSNFTLKIRSTKLEDSAMYFCASRPRQTYEQYFGPGTRLTVT.

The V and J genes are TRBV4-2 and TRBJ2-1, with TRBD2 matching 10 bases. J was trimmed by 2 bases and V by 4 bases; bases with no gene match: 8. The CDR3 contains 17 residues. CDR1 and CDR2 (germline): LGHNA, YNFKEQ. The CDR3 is CASSLGPSGGAYNEQFF. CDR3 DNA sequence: TGTGCCAGCAGCCTCGGACCGAGCGGGGGGGCCTACAATGAGCAGTTCTTC.

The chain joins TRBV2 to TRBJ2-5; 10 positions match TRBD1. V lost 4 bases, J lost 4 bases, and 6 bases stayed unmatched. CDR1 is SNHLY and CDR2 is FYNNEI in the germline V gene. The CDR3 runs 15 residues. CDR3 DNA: TGTGCCAGCAGTGTTGCTGGGACAGGGGTAGAGACCCAGTACTTC. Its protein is CASSVAGTGVETQYF.